Below are 27 T cell receptor beta chains sequenced from a single sample in a study of shared clonotypes between healthy human individuals. Assay: immunoSEQ multiplex PCR; the TCRdb copy retains only in-frame clones and omits some. The sample records 2 million to 2.5 million clones, 95% being singletons. The sample taken for sequencing was naive CD4+ T cells sorted from blood. Subset denoted: CD45RA+ positively selected. Receptors were obtained from a man younger than 30 in good health.

This clone was observed once. The rearrangement links TRBV15 to TRBJ1-2, with a weak D call TRBD1 (6 bases). V lost 0 bases and J 3 bases, leaving 11 bases between the germline ends. Germline V gene sequence: CDR1 LNHNV, CDR2 YYDKDF (reference sequence). This CDR3 spans 15 amino acids. The DNA for the CDR3 is TGTGCCACCAGCAGAGATTGGGGGGCCGACTATGGCTACACCTTC. It codes for CATSRDWGADYGYTF.

A note on this clone: The identical CDR3 is also encoded by other nucleotide sequences in the sample. The rearrangement links TRBV5-6 to TRBJ2-4, with D unresolved. Per the germline V gene, CDR1 is SGHDT and CDR2 is YYEEEE. Trimming pared 4 bases from V and 0 bases from J, leaving 8 bases between. CDR3 length equals 14 residues. The CDR3 DNA follows: TGTGCCAGCAGCGTAGATCGAGCCAAAAACATTCAGTACTTC. Amino acid sequence: CASSVDRAKNIQYF. Using reference TRBV5-6 and TRBJ2-4 for the parts outside the CDR3, the full variable domain is DAGVTQSPTHLIKTRGQQVTLRCSPKSGHDTVSWYQQALGQGPQFIFQYYEEEERQRGNFPDRFSGHQFPNYSSELNVNALLLGDSALYLCASSVDRAKNIQYFGAGTRLSVL.

The V and J genes are TRBV4-2 and TRBJ2-3, with 11 bases fitting TRBD2. The V gene end was trimmed by 6 bases and the J gene end by 5 bases; junction bases not matched to a gene: 10. CDR1 and CDR2 (germline): LGHNA, YNFKEQ. The CDR3 extends over 16 amino acids. The CDR3 region is CASRGTDLAGGDTQYF. DNA for the CDR3: TGTGCCAGCAGAGGAACAGATCTAGCGGGGGGAGATACGCAGTATTTT.

The chain employs TRBV5-4 and TRBJ2-2, with D possibly TRBD2 on 6 matching bases. The CDR3 runs to 15 residues. Trimming took 1 base from V and 4 from J, leaving 11 bases between them. CDR1 and CDR2 (germline): SGHNT, YYREEE (reference sequence). This CDR3 is CASSLNRGGTGELFF. The DNA of the CDR3 is TGTGCCAGCAGCTTGAATAGGGGAGGCACCGGGGAGCTGTTTTTT.

The chain employs TRBV6-1 and TRBJ1-4, with D perhaps TRBD1 (5 bases). Looked up from germline, CDR1 is MNHNS and CDR2 is SASEGT. The CDR3 is 15 residues long. V was shortened by 6 bases and J by 5 bases, with 16 bases between the two germline ends. CDR3 loop: CASRLFQGENEKLFF. The CDR3 nucleotides read TGTGCCAGCAGACTATTCCAGGGTGAGAATGAAAAACTGTTTTTT.

The rearrangement uses TRBV5-1 and TRBJ2-1, with a tentative D call TRBD2 (5 bases). The germline V gene encodes CDR1 SGHRS and CDR2 YFSETQ. The V end was cut by 3 bases, the J end by 6 bases, with 16 bases between. The CDR3 consists of 15 residues. The DNA of the CDR3 is TGCGCCAGCAGCTCCTCCAGCGTAGCGATCAATGAGCAGTTCTTC. Its translation is CASSSSSVAINEQFF. The complete variable domain, with remaining parts taken from reference TRBV5-1 and TRBJ2-1, reads KAGVTQTPRYLIKTRGQQVTLSCSPISGHRSVSWYQQTPGQGLQFLFEYFSETQRNKGNFPGRFSGRQFSNSRSEMNVSTLELGDSALYLCASSSSSVAINEQFFGPGTRLTVL.

The rearrangement joins TRBV11-2 to TRBJ2-7; 8 positions agree with TRBD2. Germline assignment: CDR1 SGHAT and CDR2 FQNNGV. This CDR3 has 14 amino acids. After removal of 4 bases from V and 6 bases from J, the junction contained 8 bases not matched to a gene. CDR3 DNA: TGTGCCAGCAGCTCCCAGCGGGAGCTGGCCGAGCAGTACTTC. It encodes CASSSQRELAEQYF. The variable domain in full, with the rest retrieved from reference TRBV11-2 and TRBJ2-7, is EAGVAQSPRYKIIEKRQSVAFWCNPISGHATLYWYQQILGQGPKLLIQFQNNGVVDDSQLPKDRFSAERLKGVDSTLKIQPAKLEDSAVYLCASSSQRELAEQYFGPGTRLTVT.

This chain links TRBV6-5 with TRBJ2-7; 9 positions match TRBD2. From germline, CDR1 is MNHEY and CDR2 SVGAGI. V was pared by 1 base and J by 7 bases, with 2 bases of the junction left unmatched. The CDR3 spans 13 residues. The CDR3 loop is CASSYLAGVEQYF. DNA for the CDR3: TGTGCCAGCAGTTACTTAGCGGGAGTTGAGCAGTACTTC.

A word on this clone: In the same sample, other DNA sequences code for this CDR3. The gene calls are TRBV2 and TRBJ1-3; D may be TRBD1 (6 bases). The CDR3 spans 14 residues. Per the germline V gene, CDR1 is SNHLY and CDR2 is FYNNEI. The germline V and J ends were trimmed by 4 bases and 2 bases, with 9 bases remaining between them. The CDR3 coding sequence is TGTGCCAGCAGTGTTCAGGGGCCTGGAAACACCATATATTTT. Protein: CASSVQGPGNTIYF.

The rearrangement links TRBV28 to TRBJ1-5; 8 nucleotides line up with TRBD1. The germline CDR1 and CDR2 sequences are MDHEN and SYDVKM. The CDR3 covers 19 residues. J lost 2 bases, V lost 6 bases, and 18 bases had no gene match. CDR3 nucleotide sequence: TGTGCCAGCAGGTTACTTATCGGACAGGGTGGCCCTGGCAATCAGCCCCAGCATTTT. Translated: CASRLLIGQGGPGNQPQHF.

This chain joins TRBV4-3 and TRBJ2-7; D may be TRBD1 (6 bases). Per the germline V gene, CDR1 is LGHNA and CDR2 is YSLEER. V shed 4 bases and J shed 3 bases, with 16 bases lying between them. This CDR3 contains 15 residues. CDR3 nucleotides: TGCGCCAGCAGCCGGTCTGGGCAGGGGATCTACGAGCAGTACTTC. Amino acids: CASSRSGQGIYEQYF.

The V and J genes are TRBV5-8 and TRBJ2-2, with TRBD2 matching 11 bases. This CDR3 is 15 amino acids long. V lost 3 bases to trimming and J lost 4 bases; unmatched junction nucleotides: 2. CDR1 and CDR2 (germline): SGHTS, YDEGEE. The CDR3 spells CASSYGTSGTGELFF. CDR3 sequence (DNA): TGTGCCAGCAGCTACGGGACTAGCGGCACCGGGGAGCTGTTTTTT.

The genes are TRBV10-3 and TRBJ2-1; no firm D call. Looked up from germline, CDR1 is ENHRY and CDR2 is SYGVKD. The CDR3 has 13 amino acids. The V end was cut by 7 bases, the J end by 0 bases, with 7 bases between. In DNA form, the CDR3 reads TGTGCCATCATGCCTAGCTCCTACAATGAGCAGTTCTTC. Protein: CAIMPSSYNEQFF.

Notes on this clone: This same CDR3 is encoded by further DNA sequences in the sample. The V and J genes are TRBV29-1 and TRBJ2-5; D is perhaps TRBD1 (6 bases). Per germline, CDR1 SQVTM and CDR2 ANQGSEA. V lost 0 bases and J 4 bases, leaving 6 bases between the germline ends. CDR3 size: 12 residues. CDR3 sequence: CSVEDRGETQYF. In DNA form, the CDR3 reads TGCAGCGTTGAAGACAGGGGAGAGACCCAGTACTTC.

This clone has only one observation. V gene TRBV6-5 combines with J gene TRBJ2-7; 9 bases agree with TRBD2. CDR3 length: 14 residues. V lost 2 bases and J lost 7; bases outside the gene matches: 6. Germline V lookup: CDR1 MNHEY, CDR2 SVGAGI. CDR3 region: CASSYLGLAREQYF. The CDR3 coding sequence is TGTGCCAGCAGTTACCTCGGACTAGCGCGTGAGCAGTACTTC.

The V and J genes are TRBV5-1 and TRBJ1-3; D is undetermined. CDR3 length: 14 residues. Between the trimmed V and J ends, which lost 3 bases and 2 bases, there was a span of 9 bases. The germline V gene has CDR1 SGHRS and CDR2 YFSETQ. The CDR3 DNA follows: TGCGCCAGCAGCTCCCAGACCCCTGGAAACACCATATATTTT. Amino acids: CASSSQTPGNTIYF.

The chain joins TRBV14 to TRBJ2-2, with 9 bases identical to TRBD1. Germline CDR1 is SGHDN and CDR2 is FVKESK. CDR3 length: 17 residues. V gave up 5 bases and J gave up 4 bases; unmatched junction bases: 11. The CDR3 nucleotides are TGTGCCAGCAGCACCGACGGGTGGGACAGGGCCACCGGGGAGCTGTTTTTT. This translates into CASSTDGWDRATGELFF.

The V call is TRBV6-6, the J call TRBJ1-2; the D is unclear. This CDR3 contains 12 residues. The germline V gene has CDR1 MNHNY and CDR2 SVGAGI (reference sequence). Trimming took 4 bases from V and 8 from J, leaving 11 bases between them. The CDR3 loop is CASSLGEVGYTF. CDR3 nucleotide sequence: TGTGCCAGCAGTTTAGGAGAGGTGGGCTACACCTTC.

On this clone itself: The same CDR3 is also encoded by other DNA sequences in this sample. The J gene is TRBJ2-3, the V gene TRBV28; TRBD1 is a possible D gene (6 bases). The CDR3 is made up of 14 amino acids. Germline V gene data show CDR1 as MDHEN and CDR2 as SYDVKM. Trimming stripped 3 bases from V and 2 bases from J, with 9 bases between. The CDR3 protein is CASSLAGDTDTQYF. Here the CDR3 DNA reads TGTGCCAGCAGTTTGGCAGGGGACACAGATACGCAGTATTTT.

This sequence joins TRBV7-9 and TRBJ2-7, with 7 nucleotides matching TRBD2. The CDR3 spans 12 residues. J gave up 2 bases and V 8 bases, and 3 bases lay outside the gene matches. Germline V CDR1 and CDR2: SEHNR, FQNEAQ (reference sequence). The CDR3 coding sequence is TGTGCCAGCGGGAGGGAAGCCTACGAGCAGTACTTC. Its translation is CASGREAYEQYF.

V is TRBV29-1 and J is TRBJ2-2, with 9 bases identical to TRBD1. The CDR3 extends over 14 amino acids. J lost 6 bases, V lost 2 bases, and 4 bases had no gene match. CDR1 is SQVTM, CDR2 ANQGSEA, per germline. CDR3 sequence (DNA): TGCAGCGTTGAACCACAGGGGGCGCCCGGGGAGCTGTTTTTT. This gives the protein CSVEPQGAPGELFF.

Concerning this clone itself: Distinct nucleotide sequences in the sample also encode this CDR3. This chain uses TRBV6-5 with TRBJ2-1; 11 positions match TRBD2. The V segment lost 3 bases and the J segment 10 bases; nucleotides outside the gene matches: 11. The CDR3 totals 16 residues. Germline CDR1 and CDR2: MNHEY and SVGAGI. CDR3 sequence: CASSYSRTSGSGEQFF. CDR3 nucleotides: TGTGCCAGCAGTTATAGTCGGACTAGCGGGTCAGGGGAGCAGTTCTTC.

The V gene is TRBV4-3, the J gene TRBJ2-1; D not certain. In germline, CDR1 is LGHNA, CDR2 YSLEER. The CDR3 is 17 residues long. The germline V and J ends were trimmed by 0 bases and 0 bases, with 12 bases remaining between them. CDR3 nucleotide sequence: TGCGCCAGCAGCCAAGATCGTTCGGAAAGCTCCTACAATGAGCAGTTCTTC. Protein product: CASSQDRSESSYNEQFF.

The genes are TRBV6-1 and TRBJ1-1; a weak D match, TRBD1 (6 bases). This CDR3 is built from 13 residues. Germline lookup yields CDR1 MNHNS and CDR2 SASEGT. Trimming removed 11 bases at V and 2 bases at J, with 15 bases between. In nucleotides, the CDR3 is TGTGCCGAGACACAGGGATCCAACACTGAAGCTTTCTTT. It codes for CAETQGSNTEAFF.

The chain carries TRBV15 and TRBJ2-1; a weak D match, TRBD2 (6 bases). The germline CDR1 and CDR2 sequences are LNHNV and YYDKDF (reference sequence). With 5 bases removed from V and 8 bases from J, the gap between germline ends came to 13 bases. There are 13 residues in the CDR3. This CDR3 reads CATSREWVYEQFF. DNA of the CDR3: TGTGCCACCAGCCGGGAGTGGGTCTATGAGCAGTTCTTC.

This sequence joins TRBV5-4 and TRBJ1-2; D is undetermined. CDR3 length: 14 amino acids. Germline values: CDR1 SGHNT, CDR2 YYREEE (reference sequence). Trimming removed 0 bases from V and 6 bases from J, with 12 bases in between. The CDR3 region has the DNA TGTGCCAGCAGCTTGGTGGTTGGACTAGATGGCTACACCTTC. Its translation: CASSLVVGLDGYTF.

This clone occurred once. This chain links TRBV18 with TRBJ1-2, with a weak D call TRBD1 (5 bases). The V gene lost 3 bases and the J gene lost 6 bases, with 17 bases spanning the gap. The CDR3 has 15 residues. In germline, CDR1 is KGHSH, CDR2 LQKENI. The CDR3 region is CASSPSASGRDGYTF. DNA for the CDR3: TGTGCCAGCTCACCTTCGGCGTCAGGGCGAGATGGCTACACCTTC.